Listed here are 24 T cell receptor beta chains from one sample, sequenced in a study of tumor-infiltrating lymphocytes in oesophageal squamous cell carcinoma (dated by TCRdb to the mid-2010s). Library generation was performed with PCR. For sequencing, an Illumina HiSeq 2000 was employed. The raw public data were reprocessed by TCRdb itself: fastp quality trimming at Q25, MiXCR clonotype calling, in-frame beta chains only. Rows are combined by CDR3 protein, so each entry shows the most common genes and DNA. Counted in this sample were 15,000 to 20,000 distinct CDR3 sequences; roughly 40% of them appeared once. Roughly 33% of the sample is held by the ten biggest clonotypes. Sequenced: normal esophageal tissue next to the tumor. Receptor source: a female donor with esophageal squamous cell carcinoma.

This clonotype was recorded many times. The CDR3 nucleotides are TGTGCCAGCAGCCGGGGACAGGGGTTGTACGAGCAGTACTTC. The encoded protein is CASSRGQGLYEQYF. The chain links TRBV5-4 to TRBJ2-7, with 10 positions matching TRBD1. Germline V gives CDR1 SGHNT, CDR2 YYREEE (reference sequence). Unmatched junction bases numbered 5, after V lost 4 bases and J lost 4 bases. The CDR3 is 14 residues long.

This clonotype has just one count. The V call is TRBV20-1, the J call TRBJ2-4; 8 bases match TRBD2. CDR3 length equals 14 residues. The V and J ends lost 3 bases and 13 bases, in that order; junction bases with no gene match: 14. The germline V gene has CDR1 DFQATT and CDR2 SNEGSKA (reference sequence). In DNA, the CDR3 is TGCAGTGCTAGTGGTCAGGGACTAGTCATCAAGCAGTACTTC. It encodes CSASGQGLVIKQYF.

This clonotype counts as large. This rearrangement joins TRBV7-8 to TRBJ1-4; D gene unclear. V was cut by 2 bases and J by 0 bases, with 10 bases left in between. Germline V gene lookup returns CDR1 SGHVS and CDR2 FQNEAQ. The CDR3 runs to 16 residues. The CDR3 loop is CASSLSGVATNEKLFF. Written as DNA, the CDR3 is TGTGCCAGCAGCTTAAGTGGCGTTGCAACTAATGAAAAACTGTTTTTT. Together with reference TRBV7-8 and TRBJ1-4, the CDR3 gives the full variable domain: GAGVSQSPRYKVAKRGQDVALRCDPISGHVSLFWYQQALGQGPEFLTYFQNEAQLDKSGLPSDRFFAERPEGSVSTLKIQRTQQEDSAVYLCASSLSGVATNEKLFFGSGTQLSVL.

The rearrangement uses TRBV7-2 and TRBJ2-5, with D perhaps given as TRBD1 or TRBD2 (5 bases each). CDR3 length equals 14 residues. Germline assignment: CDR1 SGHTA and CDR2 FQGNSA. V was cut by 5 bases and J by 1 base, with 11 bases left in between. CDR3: CASSRPRGQETQYF. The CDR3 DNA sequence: TGTGCCAGCAGCCGGCCGAGGGGCCAAGAGACCCAGTACTTC.

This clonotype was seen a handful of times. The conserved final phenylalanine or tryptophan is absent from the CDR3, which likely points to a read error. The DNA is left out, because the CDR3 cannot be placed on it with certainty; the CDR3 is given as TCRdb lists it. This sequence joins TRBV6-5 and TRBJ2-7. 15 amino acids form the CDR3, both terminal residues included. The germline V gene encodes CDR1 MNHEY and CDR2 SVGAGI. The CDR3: CASSYARGYGYTFGS.

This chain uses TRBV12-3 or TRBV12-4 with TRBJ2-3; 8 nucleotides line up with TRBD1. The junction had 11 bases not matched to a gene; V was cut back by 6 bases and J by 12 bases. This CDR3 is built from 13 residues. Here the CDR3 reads CASRLTGEETQYF. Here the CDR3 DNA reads TGTGCCAGCAGGTTGACAGGGGAAGAGACCCAGTATTTT.

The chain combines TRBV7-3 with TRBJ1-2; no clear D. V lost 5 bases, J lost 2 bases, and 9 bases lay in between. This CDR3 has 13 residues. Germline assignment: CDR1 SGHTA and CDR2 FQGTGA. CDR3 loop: CASSPDGNYGYTF. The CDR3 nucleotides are TGTGCCAGCAGCCCGGACGGGAACTATGGCTACACCTTC. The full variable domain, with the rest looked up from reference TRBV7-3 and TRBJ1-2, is GAGVSQTPSNKVTEKGKYVELRCDPISGHTALYWYRQSLGQGPEFLIYFQGTGAADDSGLPNDRFFAVRPEGSVSTLKIQRTERGDSAVYLCASSPDGNYGYTFGSGTRLTVV.

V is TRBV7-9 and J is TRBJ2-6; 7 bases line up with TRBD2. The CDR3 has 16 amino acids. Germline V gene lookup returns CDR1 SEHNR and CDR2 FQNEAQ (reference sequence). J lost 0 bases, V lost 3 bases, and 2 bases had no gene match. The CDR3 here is CASSFGGSSGANVLTF. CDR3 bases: TGTGCCAGCAGCTTCGGGGGGAGCTCTGGGGCCAACGTCCTGACTTTC.

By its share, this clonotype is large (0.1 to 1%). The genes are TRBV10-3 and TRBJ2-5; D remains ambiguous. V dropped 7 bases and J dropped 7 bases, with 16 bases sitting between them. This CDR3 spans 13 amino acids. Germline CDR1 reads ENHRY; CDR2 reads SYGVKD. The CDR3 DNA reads TGTGCCATCAAAGCCCCAAGTTTGGGGACCCAGTACTTC. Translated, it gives CAIKAPSLGTQYF.

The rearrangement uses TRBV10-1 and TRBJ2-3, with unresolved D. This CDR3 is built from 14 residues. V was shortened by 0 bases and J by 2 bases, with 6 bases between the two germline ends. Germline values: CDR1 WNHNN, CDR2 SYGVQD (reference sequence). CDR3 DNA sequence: TGCGCCAGCAGTGAGTCGCAGCCCACAGATACGCAGTATTTT. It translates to CASSESQPTDTQYF.

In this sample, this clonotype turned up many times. The CDR3: CASEARSSYEQYF. The DNA for the CDR3 is TGTGCCAGCGAAGCCAGGAGTTCTTACGAGCAGTACTTC. The V gene is TRBV7-9, the J gene TRBJ2-7; no definite D call. V was trimmed by 8 bases and J by 4 bases, leaving 15 bases between them. This CDR3 has 13 residues. Germline V gene lookup returns CDR1 SEHNR and CDR2 FQNEAQ (reference sequence).

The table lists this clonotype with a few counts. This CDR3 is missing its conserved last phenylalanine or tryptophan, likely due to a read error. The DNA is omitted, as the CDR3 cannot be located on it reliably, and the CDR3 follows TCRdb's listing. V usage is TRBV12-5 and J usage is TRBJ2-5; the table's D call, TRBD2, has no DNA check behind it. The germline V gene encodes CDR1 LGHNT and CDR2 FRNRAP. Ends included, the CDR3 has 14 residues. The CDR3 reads CASGLSSGTPSRLS.

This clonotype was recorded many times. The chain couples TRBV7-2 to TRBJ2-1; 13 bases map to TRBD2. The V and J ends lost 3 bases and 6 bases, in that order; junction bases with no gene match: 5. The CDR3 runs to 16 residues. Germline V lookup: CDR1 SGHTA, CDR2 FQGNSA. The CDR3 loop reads CASSLKLAGGFNEQFF. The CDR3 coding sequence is TGTGCCAGCAGCTTGAAACTAGCGGGAGGGTTCAATGAGCAGTTCTTC.

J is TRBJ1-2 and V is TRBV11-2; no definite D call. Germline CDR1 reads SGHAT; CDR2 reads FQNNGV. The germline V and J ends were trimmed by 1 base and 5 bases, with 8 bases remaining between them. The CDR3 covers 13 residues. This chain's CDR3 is CASSLAGAYGYTF. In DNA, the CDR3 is TGTGCCAGCAGCTTAGCAGGAGCTTATGGCTACACCTTC.

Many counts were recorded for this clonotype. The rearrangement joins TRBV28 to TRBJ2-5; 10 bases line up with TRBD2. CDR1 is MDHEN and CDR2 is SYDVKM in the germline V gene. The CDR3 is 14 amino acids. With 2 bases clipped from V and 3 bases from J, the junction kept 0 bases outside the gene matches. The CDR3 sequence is CASSLLAGEETQYF. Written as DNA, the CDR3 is TGTGCCAGCAGTTTACTAGCGGGAGAAGAGACCCAGTACTTC. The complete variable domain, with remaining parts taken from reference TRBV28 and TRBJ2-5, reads DVKVTQSSRYLVKRTGEKVFLECVQDMDHENMFWYRQDPGLGLRLIYFSYDVKMKEKGDIPEGYSVSREKKERFSLILESASTNQTSMYLCASSLLAGEETQYFGPGTRLLVL.

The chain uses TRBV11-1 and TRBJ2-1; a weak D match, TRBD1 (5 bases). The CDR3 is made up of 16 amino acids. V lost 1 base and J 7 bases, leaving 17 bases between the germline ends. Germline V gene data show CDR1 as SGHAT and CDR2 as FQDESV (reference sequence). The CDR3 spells CASSLGAGSVLNEQFF. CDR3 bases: TGTGCCAGCAGCTTAGGGGCAGGGTCCGTGTTGAATGAGCAGTTCTTC.

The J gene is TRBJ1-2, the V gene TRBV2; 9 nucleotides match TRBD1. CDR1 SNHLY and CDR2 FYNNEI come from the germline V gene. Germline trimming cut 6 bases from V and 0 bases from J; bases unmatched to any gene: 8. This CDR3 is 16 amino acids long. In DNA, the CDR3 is TGTGCCAGCAGGGGACAGGGTGGGGGAGCTAACTATGGCTACACCTTC. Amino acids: CASRGQGGGANYGYTF.

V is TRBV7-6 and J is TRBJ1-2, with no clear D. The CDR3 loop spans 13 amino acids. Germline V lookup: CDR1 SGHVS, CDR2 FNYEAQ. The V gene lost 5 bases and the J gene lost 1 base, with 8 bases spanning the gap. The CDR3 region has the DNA TGTGCCAGCAGCCAGGACTTTAACTATGGCTACACCTTC. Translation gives CASSQDFNYGYTF.

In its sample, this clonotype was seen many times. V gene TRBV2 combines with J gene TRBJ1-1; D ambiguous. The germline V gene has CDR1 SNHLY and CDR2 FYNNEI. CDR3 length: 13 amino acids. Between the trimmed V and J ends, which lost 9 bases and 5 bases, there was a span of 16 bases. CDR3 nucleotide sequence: TGTGCCAGACAAAGGACGGTGGTTACTGAAGCTTTCTTT. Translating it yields CARQRTVVTEAFF.

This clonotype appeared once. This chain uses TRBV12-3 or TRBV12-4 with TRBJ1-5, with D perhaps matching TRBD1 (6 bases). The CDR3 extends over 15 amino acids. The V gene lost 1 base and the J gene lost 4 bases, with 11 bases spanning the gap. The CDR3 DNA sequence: TGTGCCAGCAGTTTAGGAGGACAGAATAATCAGCCCCAGCATTTT. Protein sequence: CASSLGGQNNQPQHF.

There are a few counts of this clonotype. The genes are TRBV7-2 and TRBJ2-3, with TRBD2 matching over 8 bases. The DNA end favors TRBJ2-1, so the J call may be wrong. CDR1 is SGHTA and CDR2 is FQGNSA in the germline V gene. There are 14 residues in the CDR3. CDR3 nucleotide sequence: TGTGCCAGCGATCCGGGGGGGGGCTACAATGAGCAGTTCTTC. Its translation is CASDPGGGYNEQFF.

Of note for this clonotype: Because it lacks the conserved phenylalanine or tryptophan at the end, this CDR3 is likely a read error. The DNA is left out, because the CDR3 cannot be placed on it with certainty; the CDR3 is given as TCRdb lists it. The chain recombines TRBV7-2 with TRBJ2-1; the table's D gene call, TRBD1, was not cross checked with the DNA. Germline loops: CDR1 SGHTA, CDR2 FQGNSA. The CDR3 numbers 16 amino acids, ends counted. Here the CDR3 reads CASSLGPGNYGYTFGS.

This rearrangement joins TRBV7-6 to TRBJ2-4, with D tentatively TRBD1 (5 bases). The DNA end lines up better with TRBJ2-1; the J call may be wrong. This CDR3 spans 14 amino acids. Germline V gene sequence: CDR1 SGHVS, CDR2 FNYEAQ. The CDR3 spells CASSPQVDGNEQFF. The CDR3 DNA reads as TGTGCCAGCAGCCCACAGGTTGACGGCAATGAGCAGTTCTTC.

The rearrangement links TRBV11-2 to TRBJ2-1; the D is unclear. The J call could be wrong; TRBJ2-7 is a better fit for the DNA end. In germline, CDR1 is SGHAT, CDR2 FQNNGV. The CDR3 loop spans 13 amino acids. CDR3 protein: CASSFRPLHEQYF. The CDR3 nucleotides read TGTGCCAGCAGCTTCCGACCACTACACGAGCAGTACTTC.